Detailed here is one TCR beta chain. Antigen specificity is unknown. This sample includes further DNA sequences coding for the same CDR3. This entry comes from a study of shared clonotypes between healthy human individuals. Background on the study: Participating donors consisted of two women and a few men aged 18 to 49.

Original methodology: With immunoSEQ giving junction-only sequences and no quality scores, filtering differed. Profiling relied on immunoSEQ multiplex PCR, and the TCRdb table lists in-frame clones only, not all of them. Clone size and V and J calls were adopted from that table, with D and trimming inferred from the DNA. In the table there are millions of clones, just over 90% of which are singletons. Regarding the study as a whole: About 5% of naive CD4 clonotypes were shared across several donors. Unshared clonotypes carried lower generation probabilities than those common to all four donors.

Trimming removed 5 bases from V and 2 bases from J; junction bases left unmatched: 2. There are 13 residues in the CDR3. Germline V gene lookup returns CDR1 MNHEY and CDR2 SVGAGI. The source material was naive CD4+ T cells sorted from blood. Stated subset: CD45RA+ positively selected. This clonotype was obtained from a man aged 18 to 35 in good health. The chain employs TRBV6-5 and TRBJ1-2; 7 nucleotides line up with TRBD1. CDR3 sequence (DNA): TGTGCCAGCAGTAAGACAGGGAACTATGGCTACACCTTC. The encoded protein is CASSKTGNYGYTF.